This T cell receptor beta chain comes out of a study of T cells after yellow fever vaccination. Study background: Preparation used SMART-Seq v4 Ultra Low Input for the low-cell-number fractions. Study results and caveats: On re-exposure, the response was weaker but peaked faster, at day 5 versus 15.

For TCR, cDNA came from 5'RACE template switching, which added a universal primer site and UMIs. TCRdb re-analysed the 5' RACE reads in MiXCR, keeping a single row per CDR3 protein. Of hundreds of thousands of distinct CDR3 sequences in the sample, about 7.8% were seen once. A note on this clonotype: Its antigen is as yet unknown.

V was shortened by 7 bases and J by 4 bases, with 10 bases between the two germline ends. In germline, CDR1 is SGHAT, CDR2 FQNNGV. The CDR3 contains 12 residues. The origin of this receptor is a young man who received the YFV17D yellow fever vaccine. The chain uses TRBV11-2 and TRBJ1-2; D possibly corresponds to TRBD1 (5 bases). Sample: PBMCs, taken 45 days after the first yellow fever vaccination. CDR3 protein: CASKTAFYGYTF. In DNA, the CDR3 is TGTGCCAGCAAGACAGCCTTCTATGGCTACACCTTC.